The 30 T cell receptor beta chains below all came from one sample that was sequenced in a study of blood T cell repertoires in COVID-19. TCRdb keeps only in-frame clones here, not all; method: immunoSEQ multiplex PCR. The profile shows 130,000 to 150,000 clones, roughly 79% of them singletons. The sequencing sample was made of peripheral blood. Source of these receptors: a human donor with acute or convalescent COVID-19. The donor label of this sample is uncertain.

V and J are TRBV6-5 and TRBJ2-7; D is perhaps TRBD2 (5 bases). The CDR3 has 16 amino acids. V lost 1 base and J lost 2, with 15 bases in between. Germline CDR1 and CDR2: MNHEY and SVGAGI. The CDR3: CASSYFHPGLAYEQYF. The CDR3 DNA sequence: TGTGCCAGCAGTTACTTTCATCCGGGGTTAGCCTACGAGCAGTACTTC.

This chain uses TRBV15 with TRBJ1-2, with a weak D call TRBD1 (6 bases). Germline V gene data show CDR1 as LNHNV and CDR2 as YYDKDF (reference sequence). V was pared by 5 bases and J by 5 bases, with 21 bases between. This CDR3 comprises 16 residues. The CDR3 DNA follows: TGTGCCACCAGCGGAGTGGGGGCCGGGGACCAATATGGCTACACCTTC. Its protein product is CATSGVGAGDQYGYTF.

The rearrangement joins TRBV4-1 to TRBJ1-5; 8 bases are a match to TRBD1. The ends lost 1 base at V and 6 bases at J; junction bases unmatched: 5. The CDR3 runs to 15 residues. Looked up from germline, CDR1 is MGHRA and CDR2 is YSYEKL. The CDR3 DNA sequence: TGCGCCAGCAGCCAAGTCCCCAGGGGGCTTCAGCCCCAGCATTTT. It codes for CASSQVPRGLQPQHF.

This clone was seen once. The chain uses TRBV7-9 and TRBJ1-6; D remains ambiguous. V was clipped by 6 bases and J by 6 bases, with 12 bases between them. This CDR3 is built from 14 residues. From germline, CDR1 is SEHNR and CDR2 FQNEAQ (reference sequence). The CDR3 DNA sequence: TGTGCCAGCAGTGGTCAGAACAGTAATTCACCCCTCCACTTT. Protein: CASSGQNSNSPLHF.

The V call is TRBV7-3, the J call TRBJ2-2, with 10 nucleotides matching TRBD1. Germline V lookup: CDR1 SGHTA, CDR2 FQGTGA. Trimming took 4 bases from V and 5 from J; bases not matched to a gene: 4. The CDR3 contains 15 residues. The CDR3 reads CASSSRQGATGELFF. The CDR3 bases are TGTGCCAGCAGCTCAAGACAGGGGGCGACCGGGGAGCTGTTTTTT.

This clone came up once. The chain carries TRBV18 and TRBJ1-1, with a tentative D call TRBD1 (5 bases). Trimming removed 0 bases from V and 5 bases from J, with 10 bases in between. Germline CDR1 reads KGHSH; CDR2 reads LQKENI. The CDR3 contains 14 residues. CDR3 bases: TGTGCCAGCTCACCACCTGGGACTTCGACTGAAGCTTTCTTT. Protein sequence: CASSPPGTSTEAFF.

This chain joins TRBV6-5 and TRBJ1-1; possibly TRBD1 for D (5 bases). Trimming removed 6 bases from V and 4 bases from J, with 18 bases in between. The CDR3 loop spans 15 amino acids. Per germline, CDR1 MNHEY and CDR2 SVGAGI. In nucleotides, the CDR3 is TGTGCCAGCAGCGGCTTAGAGCTGACAGCCACTGAAGCTTTCTTT. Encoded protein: CASSGLELTATEAFF.

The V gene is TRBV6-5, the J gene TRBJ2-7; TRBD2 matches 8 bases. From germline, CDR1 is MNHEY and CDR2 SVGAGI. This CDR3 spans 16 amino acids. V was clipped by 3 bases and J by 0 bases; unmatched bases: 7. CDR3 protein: CASSYGGGRSSYEQYF. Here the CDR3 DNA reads TGTGCCAGCAGTTATGGAGGCGGGAGGAGCTCCTACGAGCAGTACTTC.

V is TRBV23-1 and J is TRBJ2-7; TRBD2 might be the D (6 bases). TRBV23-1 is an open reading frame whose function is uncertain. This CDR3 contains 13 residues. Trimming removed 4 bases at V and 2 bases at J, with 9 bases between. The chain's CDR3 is CASSRRATYEQYV. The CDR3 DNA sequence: TGCGCCAGCAGTCGGAGGGCTACCTACGAGCAGTACGTC.

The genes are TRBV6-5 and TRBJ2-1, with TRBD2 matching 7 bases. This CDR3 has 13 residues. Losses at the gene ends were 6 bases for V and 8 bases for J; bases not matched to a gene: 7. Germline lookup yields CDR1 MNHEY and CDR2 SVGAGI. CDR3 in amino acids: CASRPSGEDEQFF. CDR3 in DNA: TGTGCCAGCAGACCTAGCGGAGAAGATGAGCAGTTCTTC.

The CDR3 bases are TGTGCCAGCAGCCCCGCCGGAACAGAGGGCTACAATGAGCAGTTCTTC. Translated: CASSPAGTEGYNEQFF. V gene TRBV13 combines with J gene TRBJ2-1; D is perhaps TRBD2 (5 bases). Germline V gene data show CDR1 as PRHDT and CDR2 as FYEKMQ (reference sequence). Between the trimmed V and J ends, which lost 5 bases and 3 bases, there was a span of 17 bases. The CDR3 consists of 16 residues.

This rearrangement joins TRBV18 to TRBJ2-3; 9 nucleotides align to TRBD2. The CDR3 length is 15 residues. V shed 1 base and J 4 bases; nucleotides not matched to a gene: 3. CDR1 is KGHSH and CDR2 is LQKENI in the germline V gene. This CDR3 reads CASSPLAGAPDTQYF. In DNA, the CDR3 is TGTGCCAGCTCACCACTAGCGGGGGCGCCAGATACGCAGTATTTT. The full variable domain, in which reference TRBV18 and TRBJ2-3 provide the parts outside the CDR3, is NAGVMQNPRHLVRRRGQEARLRCSPMKGHSHVYWYRQLPEEGLKFMVYLQKENIIDESGMPKERFSAEFPKEGPSILRIQQVVRGDSAAYFCASSPLAGAPDTQYFGPGTRLTVL.

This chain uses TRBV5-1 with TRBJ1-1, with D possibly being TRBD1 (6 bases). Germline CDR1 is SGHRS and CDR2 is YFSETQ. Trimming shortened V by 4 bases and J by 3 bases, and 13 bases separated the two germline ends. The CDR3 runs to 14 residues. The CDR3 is CASSHRDTYTEAFF. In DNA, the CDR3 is TGCGCCAGCAGCCATCGGGACACCTACACTGAAGCTTTCTTT.

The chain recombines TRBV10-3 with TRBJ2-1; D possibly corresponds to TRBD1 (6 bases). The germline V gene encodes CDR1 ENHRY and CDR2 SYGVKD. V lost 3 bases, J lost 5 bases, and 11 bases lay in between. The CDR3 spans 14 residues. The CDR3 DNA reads TGTGCCATCAGTGATCTGGGGGCCAACAATGAGCAGTTCTTC. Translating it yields CAISDLGANNEQFF.

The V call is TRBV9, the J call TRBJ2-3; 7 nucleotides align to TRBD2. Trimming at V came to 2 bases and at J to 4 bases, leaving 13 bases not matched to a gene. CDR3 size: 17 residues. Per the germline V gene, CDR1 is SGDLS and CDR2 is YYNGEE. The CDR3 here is CASSVREGQSASDTQYF. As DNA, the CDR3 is TGTGCCAGCAGCGTCAGGGAGGGGCAGTCGGCATCAGATACGCAGTATTTT.

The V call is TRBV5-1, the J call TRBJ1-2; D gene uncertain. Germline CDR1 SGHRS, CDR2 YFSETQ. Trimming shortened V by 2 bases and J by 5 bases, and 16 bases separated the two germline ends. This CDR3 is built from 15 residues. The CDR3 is CASSFDPGIFYGYTF. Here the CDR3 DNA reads TGCGCCAGCAGCTTCGACCCCGGGATCTTTTATGGCTACACCTTC.

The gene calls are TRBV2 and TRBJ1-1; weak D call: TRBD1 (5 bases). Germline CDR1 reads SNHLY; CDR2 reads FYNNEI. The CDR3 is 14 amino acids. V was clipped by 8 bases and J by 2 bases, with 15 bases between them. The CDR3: CASGRGGTNTEAFF. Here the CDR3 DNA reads TGTGCCAGCGGGCGCGGGGGGACTAACACTGAAGCTTTCTTT.

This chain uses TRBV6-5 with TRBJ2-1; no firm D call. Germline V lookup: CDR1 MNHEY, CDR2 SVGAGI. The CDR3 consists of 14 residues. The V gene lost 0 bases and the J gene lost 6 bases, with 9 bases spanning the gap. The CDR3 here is CASSYSRLGNEQFF. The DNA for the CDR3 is TGTGCCAGCAGTTACTCGAGACTCGGCAATGAGCAGTTCTTC.

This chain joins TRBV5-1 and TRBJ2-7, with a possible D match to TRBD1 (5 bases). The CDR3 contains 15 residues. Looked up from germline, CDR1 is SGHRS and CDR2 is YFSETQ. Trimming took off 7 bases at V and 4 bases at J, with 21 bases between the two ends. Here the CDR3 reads CASVSRVTGFYEQYV. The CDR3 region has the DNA TGCGCCAGCGTTAGCCGAGTAACAGGATTTTACGAGCAGTACGTC.

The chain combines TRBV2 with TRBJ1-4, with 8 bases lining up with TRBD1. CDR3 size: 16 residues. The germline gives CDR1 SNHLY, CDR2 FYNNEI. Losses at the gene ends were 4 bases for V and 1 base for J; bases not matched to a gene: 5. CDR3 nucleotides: TGTGCCAGCAGTGGACAGGGGAAGATAACTAATGAAAAACTGTTTTTT. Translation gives CASSGQGKITNEKLFF.

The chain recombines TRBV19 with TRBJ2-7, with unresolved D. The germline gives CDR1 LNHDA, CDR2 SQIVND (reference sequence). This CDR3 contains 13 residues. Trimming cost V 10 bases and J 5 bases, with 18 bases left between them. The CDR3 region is CATAAASRHEQYF. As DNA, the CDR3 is TGTGCCACGGCGGCAGCAAGCCGCCACGAGCAGTACTTC.

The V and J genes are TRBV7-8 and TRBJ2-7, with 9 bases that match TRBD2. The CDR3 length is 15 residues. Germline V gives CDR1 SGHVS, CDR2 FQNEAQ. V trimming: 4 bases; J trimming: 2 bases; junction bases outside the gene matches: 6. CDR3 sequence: CASSSLAGSPYEQYV. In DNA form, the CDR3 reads TGTGCCAGCAGCTCCCTAGCGGGGTCCCCCTACGAGCAGTACGTC.

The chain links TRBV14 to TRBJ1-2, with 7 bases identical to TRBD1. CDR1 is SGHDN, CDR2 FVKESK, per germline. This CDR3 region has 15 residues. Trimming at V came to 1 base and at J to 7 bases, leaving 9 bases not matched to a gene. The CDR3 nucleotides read TGTGCCAGCAGCCAAGGGTGGACAGGTTCCGGTGGCTACACCTTC. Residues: CASSQGWTGSGGYTF. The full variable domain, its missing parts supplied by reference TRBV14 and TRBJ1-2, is EAGVTQFPSHSVIEKGQTVTLRCDPISGHDNLYWYRRVMGKEIKFLLHFVKESKQDESGMPNNRFLAERTGGTYSTLKVQPAELEDSGVYFCASSQGWTGSGGYTFGSGTRLTVV.

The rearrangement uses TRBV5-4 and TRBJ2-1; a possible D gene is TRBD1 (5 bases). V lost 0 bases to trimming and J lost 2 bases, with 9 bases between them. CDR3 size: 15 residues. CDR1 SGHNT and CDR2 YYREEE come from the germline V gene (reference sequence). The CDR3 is CASSLGGGPYNEQFF. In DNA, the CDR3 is TGTGCCAGCAGCTTGGGGGGCGGCCCCTACAATGAGCAGTTCTTC.

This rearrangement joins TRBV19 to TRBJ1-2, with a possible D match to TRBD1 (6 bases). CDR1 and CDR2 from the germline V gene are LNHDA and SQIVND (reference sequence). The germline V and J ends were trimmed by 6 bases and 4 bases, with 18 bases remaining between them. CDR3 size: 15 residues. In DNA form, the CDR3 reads TGTGCCAGTAGGGCCAAGGGGGATGCGGGCTATGGCTACACCTTC. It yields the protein CASRAKGDAGYGYTF.

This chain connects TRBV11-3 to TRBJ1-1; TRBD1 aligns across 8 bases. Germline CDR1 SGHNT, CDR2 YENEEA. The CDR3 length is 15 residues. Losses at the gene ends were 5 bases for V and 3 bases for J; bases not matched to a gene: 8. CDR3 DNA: TGTGCCAGCAGCGACCGACAGGGGATGGACACTGAAGCTTTCTTT. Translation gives CASSDRQGMDTEAFF.

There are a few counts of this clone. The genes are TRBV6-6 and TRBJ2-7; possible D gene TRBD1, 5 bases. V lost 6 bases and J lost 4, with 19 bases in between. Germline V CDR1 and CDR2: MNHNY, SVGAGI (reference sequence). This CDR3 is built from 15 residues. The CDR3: CASSHQNRQGYEQYF. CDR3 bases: TGTGCCAGCAGCCACCAAAACCGTCAGGGTTACGAGCAGTACTTC.

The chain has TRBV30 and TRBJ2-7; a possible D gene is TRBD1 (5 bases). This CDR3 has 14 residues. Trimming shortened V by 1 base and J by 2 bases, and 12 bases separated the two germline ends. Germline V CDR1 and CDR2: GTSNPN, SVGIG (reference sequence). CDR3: CAWSEGPHTYEQYF. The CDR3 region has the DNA TGTGCCTGGAGTGAGGGGCCCCATACCTACGAGCAGTACTTC.

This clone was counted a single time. As DNA, the CDR3 is TGCGCCAGCAGACACAATAGCGGGGGGGCGATAGATACGCAGTATTTT. It yields the protein CASRHNSGGAIDTQYF. J is TRBJ2-3 and V is TRBV5-1; 11 nucleotides match TRBD2. V was clipped by 5 bases and J by 5 bases; unmatched bases: 10. Germline CDR1 is SGHRS and CDR2 is YFSETQ. This CDR3 is 16 amino acids long.

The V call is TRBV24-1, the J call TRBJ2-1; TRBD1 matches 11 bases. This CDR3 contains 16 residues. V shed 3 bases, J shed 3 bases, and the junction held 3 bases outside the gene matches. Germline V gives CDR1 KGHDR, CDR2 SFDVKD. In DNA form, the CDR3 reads TGTGCCACCAGTGATCAGGACAGGGGGCACTACAATGAGCAGTTCTTC. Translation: CATSDQDRGHYNEQFF.